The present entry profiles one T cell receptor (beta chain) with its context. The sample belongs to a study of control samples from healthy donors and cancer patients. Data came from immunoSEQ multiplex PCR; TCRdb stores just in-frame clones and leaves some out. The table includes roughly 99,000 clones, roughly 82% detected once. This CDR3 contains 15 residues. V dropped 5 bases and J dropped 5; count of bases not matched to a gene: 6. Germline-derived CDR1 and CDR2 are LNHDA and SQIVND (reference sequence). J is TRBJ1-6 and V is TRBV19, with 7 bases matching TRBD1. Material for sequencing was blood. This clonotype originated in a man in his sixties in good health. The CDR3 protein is CASSPTQGDNSPLHF. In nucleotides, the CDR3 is TGTGCCAGTAGTCCCACCCAGGGGGATAATTCACCCCTCCACTTT.